The 16 T cell receptor beta chains presented below share a single source sample, sequenced in a study of CD8 T cells in ankylosing spondylitis. MiXCR, applied by TCRdb to the 5' RACE reads, yields one record per CDR3 protein. The sample holds around 33,000 distinct CDR3 sequences, about 7% seen once. Source material: blood, either unsorted or a sorted T cell fraction (not recorded which). Receptors originate from a male donor with ankylosing spondylitis or in good health (not recorded which).

This clonotype appeared many times. This chain links TRBV12-3 or TRBV12-4 with TRBJ2-7; D is uncertain. V was clipped by 5 bases and J by 9 bases, with 17 bases between them. CDR3 length: 13 amino acids. The DNA of the CDR3 is TGTGCCAGCAGTCTCCGTCCAGACCTAGGGCAGTACTTC. It is translated as CASSLRPDLGQYF.

The table lists this clonotype with many counts. The chain combines TRBV20-1 with TRBJ1-5, with a weak D call TRBD1 (6 bases). With 4 bases removed from V and 2 bases from J, the gap between germline ends came to 12 bases. The CDR3 loop spans 14 amino acids. Germline values: CDR1 DFQATT, CDR2 SNEGSKA (reference sequence). The CDR3 nucleotides are TGCAGTGCTAAGGGGGGGCCCGGCAATCAGCCCCAGCATTTT. It yields the protein CSAKGGPGNQPQHF.

This clonotype was recorded many times. J is TRBJ2-6 and V is TRBV12-3 or TRBV12-4; D gene uncertain. The CDR3 runs 15 residues. Trimming pared 2 bases from V and 2 bases from J, leaving 7 bases between. CDR3 coding DNA: TGTGCCAGCAGTTTATCCCCGGCTGGGGCCAACGTCCTGACTTTC. It encodes CASSLSPAGANVLTF.

In this sample, this clonotype is medium-sized. The V gene is TRBV3-1, the J gene TRBJ2-3, with 13 nucleotides matching TRBD2. Germline CDR1 is LGHDT and CDR2 is YNNKEL (reference sequence). Trimming took 3 bases from V and 6 from J; bases not matched to a gene: 12. This CDR3 comprises 18 residues. The CDR3, as DNA: TGTGCCAGCAGCCACAACGAGGGGGGACTAGCGGGATCGGATACGCAGTATTTT. It encodes CASSHNEGGLAGSDTQYF.

The sample holds a few counts of this clonotype. The V and J genes are TRBV18 and TRBJ2-5; 12 bases are shared with TRBD2. V lost 3 bases to trimming and J lost 9 bases; unmatched junction nucleotides: 11. The V gene's germline CDR1 is KGHSH and CDR2 LQKENI. This CDR3 is built from 16 residues. The CDR3 loop reads CASSPGLAGPEAPQYF. The CDR3 DNA reads TGTGCCAGCTCACCCGGACTAGCGGGGCCAGAGGCGCCCCAGTACTTC.

This clonotype was counted ten times or more. The J gene is TRBJ1-2, the V gene TRBV7-6; D is unresolved. CDR3 size: 14 residues. The V gene's germline CDR1 is SGHVS and CDR2 FNYEAQ. Trimming shortened V by 5 bases and J by 4 bases, and 14 bases separated the two germline ends. The CDR3 protein is CASSPPVPPYGYTF. The CDR3 coding sequence is TGTGCCAGCAGCCCCCCGGTCCCTCCCTATGGCTACACCTTC.

This clonotype was recorded at least ten times. This chain links TRBV14 with TRBJ1-2; 7 nucleotides match TRBD1. This CDR3 region has 14 residues. CDR1 and CDR2 from the germline V gene are SGHDN and FVKESK. V lost 1 base, J lost 2 bases, and 1 base stayed unmatched. As DNA, the CDR3 is TGTGCCAGCAGCCAAGTGGACAGGAACTATGGCTACACCTTC. Translated, it gives CASSQVDRNYGYTF.

This clonotype showed up many times. The chain uses TRBV5-1 and TRBJ2-1, with D perhaps matching TRBD1 or TRBD2 (5 bases each). The CDR3 contains 15 residues. V lost 0 bases and J lost 9, with 16 bases in between. Germline CDR1 is SGHRS and CDR2 is YFSETQ. The CDR3: CASSLADYSGAEQFF. DNA for the CDR3: TGCGCCAGCAGCTTGGCCGACTACTCCGGGGCTGAGCAGTTCTTC.

To note about this clonotype: At one of its ends the junction is not consistent with the germline gene, which may arise from a read error. The chain joins TRBV12-3 or TRBV12-4 to TRBJ1-3, with a tentative D call TRBD1 (6 bases). The CDR3 spans 10 residues. The CDR3 region is CASSLDREHF. In nucleotides, the CDR3 is TGTGCCAGCAGTTTAGACAGGGAACATTTT.

This clonotype has more than one count but fewer than ten. The chain recombines TRBV11-2 with TRBJ2-7; 9 bases align to TRBD1. The CDR3 spans 15 residues. V trimming: 1 base; J trimming: 3 bases; junction bases outside the gene matches: 4. CDR1 is SGHAT and CDR2 is FQNNGV in the germline V gene. CDR3 protein: CASSLGYRGLYEQYF. In DNA form, the CDR3 reads TGTGCCAGCAGCTTAGGATACAGGGGGCTCTACGAGCAGTACTTC.

This clonotype was recorded a few times. This chain joins TRBV5-1 and TRBJ2-1, with TRBD2 matching 9 bases. Germline V gene sequence: CDR1 SGHRS, CDR2 YFSETQ. J gave up 0 bases and V 1 base, and 8 bases lay outside the gene matches. The CDR3 runs 18 residues. This chain's CDR3 is CASSLTVRREGSYNEQFF. The CDR3 bases are TGCGCCAGCAGCTTGACAGTACGGCGGGAGGGCTCCTACAATGAGCAGTTCTTC.

The table lists this clonotype with many counts. The rearrangement joins TRBV4-1 to TRBJ2-1, with D hard to call. The V end was cut by 1 base, the J end by 1 base, with 11 bases between. Germline CDR1 MGHRA, CDR2 YSYEKL. This CDR3 comprises 16 residues. The chain's CDR3 is CASSQVDLGSYNEQFF. As DNA, the CDR3 is TGCGCCAGCAGCCAAGTAGACTTGGGGTCCTACAATGAGCAGTTCTTC.

This clonotype appeared many times. V usage is TRBV21-1 and J usage is TRBJ2-1; whether TRBD2, the table's D call, matches the DNA was not checked. TRBV21-1 is recorded as a pseudogene. CDR3 length equals 16 residues. The CDR3 spells CASSKGGRTSYNEQFF. The CDR3 DNA sequence: TGTGCCAGCAGCAAAGGCGGGAGGACCTCCTACAATGAGCAGTTCTTC.

This clonotype was detected ten times or more. This chain joins TRBV12-3 or TRBV12-4 and TRBJ2-3, with 10 bases fitting TRBD1. Trimming took 6 bases from V and 4 from J; bases not matched to a gene: 7. The CDR3 runs to 15 residues. The CDR3 spells CASSQGDRGSDTQYF. The CDR3 bases are TGTGCCAGCAGCCAAGGGGACAGGGGTTCAGATACGCAGTATTTT.

In this sample, this clonotype turned up many times. The chain links TRBV10-3 to TRBJ2-7, with D hard to call. Germline V gene lookup returns CDR1 ENHRY and CDR2 SYGVKD. The CDR3 is made up of 14 amino acids. Trimming removed 0 bases at V and 3 bases at J, with 9 bases between. The CDR3 DNA sequence: TGTGCCATCAGTGAGTCGGACGGGTTCTACGAGCAGTACTTC. Its translation is CAISESDGFYEQYF.

In its sample, this clonotype was seen many times. This rearrangement joins TRBV7-8 to TRBJ2-1, with TRBD1 matching over 7 bases. The J segment lost 3 bases and the V segment lost 5 bases, leaving 7 bases of the junction unmatched. The CDR3 spans 15 residues. Germline V gene lookup returns CDR1 SGHVS and CDR2 FQNEAQ. The CDR3 region has the DNA TGTGCCAGCAGCCGAGGGGGCATCTACTACAATGAGCAGTTCTTC. Its translation is CASSRGGIYYNEQFF.